The next 26 T cell receptor beta chains were all read from a single sample in a study of cytomegalovirus exposure and HLA in healthy donors. In the PCR, 60 Vbeta and 13 Jbeta primers were used. Clones were read by immunoSEQ multiplex PCR, and TCRdb kept only the in-frame ones, dropping some. The repertoire holds some 150,000 clones, with more than 60% as singletons. The specimen was PBMCs. These receptors were collected from a man aged 35 to 55 in good health and CMV-seronegative.

The V call is TRBV5-1, the J call TRBJ2-7; 8 bases match TRBD1. The CDR3 consists of 15 residues. Germline-derived CDR1 and CDR2 are SGHRS and YFSETQ. V dropped 3 bases and J dropped 7; count of bases not matched to a gene: 12. For the CDR3, the DNA is TGCGCCAGCAGCTGGATCCCGGACAGGGCGCGGGAGCAGTACTTC. This translates into CASSWIPDRAREQYF.

This clone has just one count. The V and J genes are TRBV6-5 and TRBJ1-1; D gene ambiguous. Trimming took 2 bases from V and 9 from J, leaving 7 bases between them. The germline V gene encodes CDR1 MNHEY and CDR2 SVGAGI. This CDR3 has 11 residues. CDR3 amino acids: CASSYAAQAFF. The DNA of the CDR3 is TGTGCCAGCAGTTACGCCGCGCAAGCTTTCTTT.

V and J are TRBV6-6 and TRBJ2-1; no clear D gene. The CDR3 spans 14 residues. Trimming left V 6 bases short and J 0 bases short, with 9 bases between. Germline CDR1 MNHNY, CDR2 SVGAGI (reference sequence). The CDR3, as DNA: TGTGCCAGCAGCCCCGCGAGCTCCTACAATGAGCAGTTCTTC. It specifies CASSPASSYNEQFF.

The J gene is TRBJ2-7, the V gene TRBV2; TRBD1 matches 8 bases. Germline-derived CDR1 and CDR2 are SNHLY and FYNNEI. The CDR3 loop spans 14 amino acids. The trim removed 6 bases at V and 4 bases at J, leaving 8 bases unmatched. CDR3 sequence reads: CASRTPGTGYEQYF. CDR3 in DNA: TGTGCCAGCAGAACCCCCGGGACAGGTTACGAGCAGTACTTC.

V gene TRBV5-4 combines with J gene TRBJ1-1, with TRBD1 matching over 7 bases. The V gene end was trimmed by 4 bases and the J gene end by 4 bases; junction bases not matched to a gene: 13. Germline-derived CDR1 and CDR2 are SGHNT and YYREEE (reference sequence). The CDR3 is made up of 16 amino acids. The CDR3 DNA reads TGTGCCAGCAGCCAAAGGTCCCAGGGGGTGGGCACTGAAGCTTTCTTT. Its translation is CASSQRSQGVGTEAFF.

The chain joins TRBV2 to TRBJ2-7; TRBD1 is a possible D gene (5 bases). V was cut by 9 bases and J by 2 bases, with 20 bases left in between. The CDR3 is 15 amino acids. Germline V CDR1 and CDR2: SNHLY, FYNNEI. The DNA for the CDR3 is TGTGCCAGGACCACGTTTACCCAGGGTACCTACGAGCAGTACTTC. It is translated as CARTTFTQGTYEQYF.

The chain is built from TRBV25-1 and TRBJ2-7; 7 nucleotides match TRBD1. Trimming at V came to 3 bases and at J to 0 bases, leaving 2 bases not matched to a gene. This CDR3 has 14 residues. Per germline, CDR1 MGHDK and CDR2 SYGVNS. CDR3 in DNA: TGTGCCAGCAGTGAGGGACAGAACTCCTACGAGCAGTACTTC. Protein sequence: CASSEGQNSYEQYF.

The V gene is TRBV19, the J gene TRBJ1-1, with 9 nucleotides matching TRBD1. V was pared by 11 bases and J by 11 bases, with 18 bases of the junction left unmatched. The V gene's germline CDR1 is LNHDA and CDR2 SQIVND (reference sequence). The CDR3 loop spans 14 amino acids. This chain's CDR3 is CASQSRGTGIVAFF. CDR3 in DNA: TGTGCCTCTCAATCAAGGGGGACAGGGATAGTCGCTTTCTTT.

The rearrangement uses TRBV5-6 and TRBJ2-1; a possible D gene is TRBD2 (7 bases). Trimming cost V 1 base and J 8 bases, with 19 bases left between them. The V gene's germline CDR1 is SGHDT and CDR2 YYEEEE. The CDR3 is 16 amino acids. The CDR3 nucleotides are TGTGCCAGCAGCTTGAGGACGGTACGGGGGGCGGATGAGCAGTTCTTC. This gives the protein CASSLRTVRGADEQFF.

The J gene is TRBJ2-7, the V gene TRBV27, with D perhaps matching TRBD1 (6 bases). The V gene's germline CDR1 is MNHEY and CDR2 SMNVEV (reference sequence). CDR3 length equals 14 residues. V gave up 5 bases and J gave up 2 bases, with 13 bases separating them. CDR3 sequence: CASSPGHGPYEQYF. Written as DNA, the CDR3 is TGTGCCAGCAGTCCGGGACACGGACCCTACGAGCAGTACTTC.

The chain joins TRBV27 to TRBJ1-6; D is ambiguous. This CDR3 is built from 13 residues. Germline V lookup: CDR1 MNHEY, CDR2 SMNVEV (reference sequence). V lost 5 bases to trimming and J lost 4 bases, with 6 bases between them. The CDR3 loop is CASSPAYNSPLHF. In DNA form, the CDR3 reads TGTGCCAGCAGTCCCGCGTATAATTCACCCCTCCACTTT.

The chain is built from TRBV30 and TRBJ1-2; perhaps TRBD1 as D (5 bases). V shed 1 base and J shed 2 bases, with 11 bases lying between them. Germline CDR1 is GTSNPN and CDR2 is SVGIG (reference sequence). This CDR3 comprises 14 residues. This CDR3 is CAWSDMGGNYGYTF. DNA for the CDR3: TGTGCCTGGAGTGATATGGGGGGGAACTATGGCTACACCTTC.

This chain joins TRBV28 and TRBJ2-5, with D possibly TRBD1 on 6 matching bases. V gave up 2 bases and J gave up 5 bases, with 21 bases separating them. Germline CDR1 is MDHEN and CDR2 is SYDVKM. This CDR3 spans 17 amino acids. CDR3 loop: CASSLISVTGPRETQYF. The CDR3 DNA reads TGTGCCAGCAGTTTAATATCGGTGACAGGCCCTCGGGAGACCCAGTACTTC. The variable domain in full, with the rest retrieved from reference TRBV28 and TRBJ2-5, is DVKVTQSSRYLVKRTGEKVFLECVQDMDHENMFWYRQDPGLGLRLIYFSYDVKMKEKGDIPEGYSVSREKKERFSLILESASTNQTSMYLCASSLISVTGPRETQYFGPGTRLLVL.

The rearrangement joins TRBV30 to TRBJ2-7; 10 bases agree with TRBD1. The V and J ends lost 4 bases and 8 bases, in that order; junction bases with no gene match: 2. The CDR3 spans 11 residues. Germline CDR1 reads GTSNPN; CDR2 reads SVGIG (reference sequence). The CDR3 DNA is TGTGCCTGGACGACAGGGGGCCAGCAGTACTTC. It is translated as CAWTTGGQQYF.

This clone was counted once. The V gene is TRBV5-4, the J gene TRBJ2-5; D might be TRBD1 (6 bases). V lost 0 bases and J lost 2, with 11 bases in between. The germline V gene has CDR1 SGHNT and CDR2 YYREEE (reference sequence). The CDR3 has 15 residues. CDR3 sequence reads: CASSLDVGHQETQYF. The CDR3 region has the DNA TGTGCCAGCAGCTTGGATGTGGGACATCAAGAGACCCAGTACTTC. The full variable domain, rest sourced from reference TRBV5-4 and TRBJ2-5, is ETGVTQSPTHLIKTRGQQVTLRCSSQSGHNTVSWYQQALGQGPQFIFQYYREEENGRGNFPPRFSGLQFPNYSSELNVNALELDDSALYLCASSLDVGHQETQYFGPGTRLLVL.

The chain combines TRBV11-1 with TRBJ2-7; D possibly corresponds to TRBD1 (6 bases). The germline V and J ends were trimmed by 5 bases and 9 bases, with 11 bases remaining between them. In germline, CDR1 is SGHAT, CDR2 FQDESV (reference sequence). The CDR3 is 11 amino acids. This chain's CDR3 is CASSVQGRQYF. The CDR3 coding sequence is TGTGCCAGCAGCGTACAGGGACGGCAGTACTTC.

This chain links TRBV19 with TRBJ2-1; no clear D. This CDR3 is built from 16 residues. Trimming took off 3 bases at V and 4 bases at J, with 16 bases between the two ends. In germline, CDR1 is LNHDA, CDR2 SQIVND (reference sequence). The CDR3 is CASSITLGRIYNEQFF. Written as DNA, the CDR3 is TGTGCCAGTAGTATTACGCTTGGGCGAATTTACAATGAGCAGTTCTTC. The variable domain in full, completed from reference TRBV19 and TRBJ2-1, reads DGGITQSPKYLFRKEGQNVTLSCEQNLNHDAMYWYRQDPGQGLRLIYYSQIVNDFQKGDIAEGYSVSREKKESFPLTVTSAQKNPTAFYLCASSITLGRIYNEQFFGPGTRLTVL.

The chain recombines TRBV9 with TRBJ1-1, with D possibly being TRBD1 (5 bases). The V and J ends lost 5 bases and 1 base respectively, with 12 bases between them. This CDR3 contains 14 residues. CDR1 and CDR2 (germline): SGDLS, YYNGEE. The CDR3 nucleotides read TGTGCCAGCAGGAGCCAGGGAGGGAACACTGAAGCTTTCTTT. This translates into CASRSQGGNTEAFF. The complete variable domain, with remaining parts taken from reference TRBV9 and TRBJ1-1, reads DSGVTQTPKHLITATGQRVTLRCSPRSGDLSVYWYQQSLDQGLQFLIQYYNGEERAKGNILERFSAQQFPDLHSELNLSSLELGDSALYFCASRSQGGNTEAFFGQGTRLTVV.

The chain couples TRBV7-9 to TRBJ1-1; no firm D call. The CDR3 contains 14 residues. The V and J ends lost 1 base and 5 bases respectively, with 11 bases between them. Germline values: CDR1 SEHNR, CDR2 FQNEAQ (reference sequence). CDR3 region: CASSLGGKKTEAFF. The CDR3 bases are TGTGCCAGCAGCTTAGGAGGGAAGAAGACTGAAGCTTTCTTT.

This clone showed up just a few times. The J gene is TRBJ2-5, the V gene TRBV9, with 7 bases aligning to TRBD2. V dropped 4 bases and J dropped 0; count of bases not matched to a gene: 6. Germline V lookup: CDR1 SGDLS, CDR2 YYNGEE. The CDR3 consists of 15 residues. The CDR3 here is CASSSTSWYQETQYF. DNA for the CDR3: TGTGCCAGCAGCTCGACTAGCTGGTACCAAGAGACCCAGTACTTC.

V gene TRBV10-2 combines with J gene TRBJ1-1; maybe TRBD1 (5 bases). V lost 0 bases and J lost 5, with 16 bases in between. Per germline, CDR1 WSHSY and CDR2 SAAADI. The CDR3 has 16 amino acids. As DNA, the CDR3 is TGCGCCAGCAGTGAGTCCCCTCCAGGGTTAGGAACTGAAGCTTTCTTT. Encoded protein: CASSESPPGLGTEAFF.

The chain links TRBV6-5 to TRBJ1-2; D gene uncertain. Deletions cut 0 bases from V and 0 bases from J, with 11 bases between. Looked up from germline, CDR1 is MNHEY and CDR2 is SVGAGI. This CDR3 comprises 16 residues. This CDR3 is CASSYSNRDANYGYTF. CDR3 nucleotide sequence: TGTGCCAGCAGTTACTCGAACCGGGATGCTAACTATGGCTACACCTTC.

Only one count was recorded for this clone. The genes are TRBV7-9 and TRBJ2-3; no firm D call. The CDR3 has 14 residues. Deletions cut 5 bases from V and 3 bases from J, with 12 bases between. The germline V gene has CDR1 SEHNR and CDR2 FQNEAQ (reference sequence). The CDR3 reads CASSPQPSTDTQYF. For the CDR3, the DNA is TGTGCCAGCAGCCCACAACCGTCGACAGATACGCAGTATTTT.

V gene TRBV5-5 combines with J gene TRBJ1-2; D unclear. The germline CDR1 and CDR2 sequences are SGHKS and YYEKEE (reference sequence). V lost 2 bases, J lost 3 bases, and 14 bases lay in between. CDR3 length: 15 amino acids. The CDR3, as DNA: TGTGCCAGCAGCTTCTTAGATAATGTGGACTATGGCTACACCTTC. Encoded protein: CASSFLDNVDYGYTF.

The J gene is TRBJ1-6, the V gene TRBV10-3; D not certain. Deletions cut 7 bases from V and 0 bases from J, with 10 bases between. CDR1 is ENHRY and CDR2 is SYGVKD in the germline V gene. The CDR3 extends over 15 amino acids. The CDR3 region is CAINVGSSYNSPLHF. Written as DNA, the CDR3 is TGTGCCATCAATGTTGGGAGCTCCTATAATTCACCCCTCCACTTT.

On this clone: The sample contains more than one DNA sequence encoding this CDR3. The genes are TRBV5-1 and TRBJ1-3; D remains unclear. The V and J ends lost 0 bases and 1 base respectively, with 5 bases between them. Germline CDR1 is SGHRS and CDR2 is YFSETQ. CDR3 length: 14 residues. The CDR3 coding sequence is TGCGCCAGCAGCTTGGCCGGGTCTGGAAACACCATATATTTT. It translates to CASSLAGSGNTIYF.